The source of this TCR beta chain is a study of blood T cell repertoires in COVID-19. Study summary: Acute and convalescent COVID-19 samples came from the United States, Italy and Spain. PBMCs, B-cell-depleted T cells, or T cells provided the cDNA or gDNA that made up the material.

The junction had 1 base not matched to a gene; V was cut back by 0 bases and J by 1 base. CDR3 length equals 16 residues. Germline-derived CDR1 and CDR2 are SGHKS and YYEKEE (reference sequence). The method was immunoSEQ multiplex PCR; TCRdb's version includes in-frame clones alone and lacks a portion of them. The profile covers 65,000 to 70,000 clones, with approximately 75% appearing a single time and around 47% taken by the ten largest. This clonotype was obtained from a human donor in a cohort sampled during active COVID-19. The chain couples TRBV5-5 to TRBJ1-5, with 10 bases aligning to TRBD1. Specimen: peripheral blood. CDR3 amino acids: CASSLGQGASNQPQHF. CDR3 nucleotides: TGTGCCAGCAGCTTGGGACAGGGGGCCAGCAATCAGCCCCAGCATTTT. Combining the CDR3 with reference TRBV5-5 and TRBJ1-5 gives the whole variable domain DAGVTQSPTHLIKTRGQQVTLRCSPISGHKSVSWYQQVLGQGPQFIFQYYEKEERGRGNFPDRFSARQFPNYSSELNVNALLLGDSALYLCASSLGQGASNQPQHFGDGTRLSIL.